Listed below are T cell receptor beta chains from one sample, sequenced in a study of type 1 regulatory T cells. TCRdb analysed the reads with MiXCR anew, one entry per CDR3 protein. The profile covers approximately 19,000 distinct CDR3 sequences, with roughly 10% appearing a single time and about 2.7% taken by the ten largest. The sample taken for sequencing was CD4+ T cells, either the whole sample or a sorted fraction (not recorded which). The receptors were sampled from a human donor in good health. Each CDR3 is given with its conserved first and last residue. The order of the fields is V gene, J gene, D gene, clone size, CDR3 DNA, CDR3 protein. The D gene is left open where the match is weak. A row's size may be missing; if present it is once, few, many or a size class.

>TRBV5-6|TRBJ2-1|TRBD1|-
TGTGCCAGCAGCCCCCGGGACAGGCTATACAATGAGCAGTTCTTC
CASSPRDRLYNEQFF
>TRBV4-2|TRBJ1-2|-|many
TGTGCCAGCAGCCAAGATTTTTGGCAGGGTGGGAATGGCTACACCTTC
CASSQDFWQGGNGYTF
>TRBV19|TRBJ2-3|-|few
TGTGCCAGTAGTATGGCGTACACAGATACGCAGTATTTT
CASSMAYTDTQYF
>TRBV20-1|TRBJ1-2|TRBD1|few
TGCAGTGCTAGCCTGACAGGGGGCCGTGGCTACACCTTC
CSASLTGGRGYTF
>TRBV11-2|TRBJ1-1|TRBD1|many
TGTGCCAGCAGTAGGATACAGGGGTTCGAAGCTTTCTTT
CASSRIQGFEAFF
>TRBV6-5|TRBJ2-2|TRBD2|-
TGTGCCAGCAGTTACCCGCCGGGACTAGCGAACACCGGGGAGCTGTTTTTT
CASSYPPGLANTGELFF
>TRBV30|TRBJ1-5|-|-
TGTGCCTGGAGTCCGGGAGGCAATCAGCCCCAGCATTTT
CAWSPGGNQPQHF
>TRBV10-3|TRBJ2-5|TRBD1|-
TGTGCCACCGCGGACAGGGGGATCCAAGAGACCCAGTACTTC
CATADRGIQETQYF
>TRBV11-3|TRBJ2-1|-|many
TGTGCCAGCAGCTTAGGGGGCCCAGCGAATGAGCAGTTCTTC
CASSLGGPANEQFF
>TRBV5-1|TRBJ2-2|-|many
TGCGCCAGCAGCGCGGGGACAATTGTAAGGAATACCGGGGAGCTGTTTTTT
CASSAGTIVRNTGELFF
>TRBV10-3|TRBJ1-4|TRBD1|many
TGTGCCATCAACAGGGGCCCGAATGAAAAACTGTTTTTT
CAINRGPNEKLFF
>TRBV20-1|TRBJ1-2|-|-
TGCAGTGTGGTCTCGGCAGGCCGATCAGATGGCTACACCTTC
CSVVSAGRSDGYTF
>TRBV20-1|TRBJ2-1|TRBD2|-
TGCAGCCAGGGCGGTAGGCTAGCGGGAAGTCCCTACAATGAGCAGTTCTTC
CSQGGRLAGSPYNEQFF
>TRBV5-1|TRBJ2-2|TRBD1|many
TGCGCCAGCAGCTTGCAGGGGGATGGCGGGGAGCTGTTTTTT
CASSLQGDGGELFF
>TRBV29-1|TRBJ2-7|-|many
TGCAGCTACTCGCCGACAGGTCCCAACGAGCAGTACTTC
CSYSPTGPNEQYF
>TRBV20-1|TRBJ1-5|-|medium-sized
TGCAGTGCGCACGGCCCAGGGGCAGATTATAGCAATCAGCCCCAGCATTTT
CSAHGPGADYSNQPQHF
>TRBV20-1|TRBJ2-7|-|many
TGCAGTGCTAGAAGAAGCGAGAACTACGAGCAGTACTTC
CSARRSENYEQYF
>TRBV2|TRBJ2-1|TRBD2|many
TGTGCCAGCAGATCCCCCGGGACTCCGACTGGACTAGCGGGAGAAGGTTCGTACAATGAGCAGTTCTTC
CASRSPGTPTGLAGEGSYNEQFF
>TRBV20-1|TRBJ2-5|TRBD1|few
TGCAGTGCCGCGGGACAGGGTGGACAGACCCAGTACTTC
CSAAGQGGQTQYF
>TRBV15|TRBJ2-1|-|many
TGTGCCACCAGCAGACGGCCACTCAATGAGCAGTTCTTC
CATSRRPLNEQFF
>TRBV14|TRBJ2-3|TRBD1|few
TGTGCCAGCAGCCAAGAGACAGGGAATCGGGTTACGCAGTATTTT
CASSQETGNRVTQYF
>TRBV18|TRBJ2-1|-|many
TGTGCCAGCTCACCAAGCACTTACAATGAGCAGTTCTTC
CASSPSTYNEQFF
>TRBV29-1|TRBJ1-1|-|few
TGCAGCGTCGCCAGGGGCGCGGGTACTGAAGCTTTCTTT
CSVARGAGTEAFF
>TRBV5-1|TRBJ2-3|-|many
TGCGCCAGCAGCTTGCACACAGATACGCAGTATTTT
CASSLHTDTQYF
>TRBV5-4|TRBJ2-7|-|-
TGTGCCAGCAGCGACTGGGGGGTGAGGGCCTACGAGCAGTACTTC
CASSDWGVRAYEQYF
>TRBV18|TRBJ1-1|-|-
TGTGCCAGCTCACCATCGACTGCTGAAGCTTTCTTT
CASSPSTAEAFF
>TRBV5-1|TRBJ1-1|TRBD1|many
TGCGCCAGCAGCCTAGGACAGGGGGCTGAAGCTTTCTTT
CASSLGQGAEAFF
>TRBV28|TRBJ2-3|TRBD2|many
TGTGCCAGCAGTTTTCCTCCTTTAGCGGGGAGCACAGATACGCAGTATTTT
CASSFPPLAGSTDTQYF
>TRBV5-1|TRBJ2-3|TRBD2|medium-sized
TGCGCCAGCAGCCCTAGACTAGCGGGAGGGGCAGATACGCAGTATTTT
CASSPRLAGGADTQYF
>TRBV5-1|TRBJ2-5|TRBD2|-
TGCGCCAGCAGCCCGGCGGGAGGGGAGACCCAGTACTTC
CASSPAGGETQYF
>TRBV27|TRBJ2-5|-|few
TGTGCCAGCAGTCCCCTCCCGGGAGAAGAGACCCAGTACTTC
CASSPLPGEETQYF
>TRBV29-1|TRBJ2-5|-|-
TGCAGCGGGGTACGGGAGTCAGAGACCCAGTACTTC
CSGVRESETQYF
>TRBV7-9|TRBJ1-4|TRBD1|many
TGTGCCAGCGCGACAGGGGCGGGGGAAAAACTGTTTTTT
CASATGAGEKLFF
>TRBV4-2|TRBJ2-3|TRBD2|many
TGTGCCAGCAGCCAAGATTTGCTAGCGGGAGACACAGATACGCAGTATTTT
CASSQDLLAGDTDTQYF
>TRBV12-3/TRBV12-4|TRBJ2-7|-|-
TGTGCCAGCAGCCGCGGTACGGGGAAGAGGAGCTCCTACGAGCAGTACTTC
CASSRGTGKRSSYEQYF
>TRBV19|TRBJ2-3|TRBD2|-
TGTGCCAGTAGTCGCACCGGGGGGGATACGCAGTATTTT
CASSRTGGDTQYF
>TRBV7-9|TRBJ2-1|-|few
TGTGCCAGCAGTATAATAGACAGCAATGAGCAGTTCTTC
CASSIIDSNEQFF
>TRBV3-1|TRBJ2-7|TRBD2|few
TGTGCCAGCAGCCAAGGTAGACTAGCGACCCACGAGCAGTACTTC
CASSQGRLATHEQYF
>TRBV20-1|TRBJ2-1|TRBD2|-
TGCAGTGCTCAGGGACTAGCGGGAGCCTCCTACAATGAGCAGTTCTTC
CSAQGLAGASYNEQFF
>TRBV7-8|TRBJ2-1|-|many
TGTGCCAGCAGCTTTATCCCGGGCGATGAGCAGTTCTTC
CASSFIPGDEQFF
>TRBV6-2/TRBV6-3|TRBJ2-3|-|-
TGTGCCAGCGTCCCCCTTGGAACCGGCACAGATACGCAGTATTTT
CASVPLGTGTDTQYF
>TRBV29-1|TRBJ1-5|-|many
TGCAGCGTTGGTATCGCGGGGTATCAGCCCCAGCATTTT
CSVGIAGYQPQHF
>TRBV14|TRBJ2-1|-|many
TGTGCCAGCAGCCCCACTCCGGGCAGTCACTACAATGAGCAGTTCTTC
CASSPTPGSHYNEQFF